This T cell receptor beta chain was identified in a study of T cells in women clearing cervical HPV infection. Assay used: immunoSEQ multiplex PCR; TCRdb lists only in-frame clones, some missing. This sample contains under 40,000 clones. A word on this clone: The read falls 3 residues short of the CDR3 end, and the missing part is taken from the germline J gene.

Germline lookup yields CDR1 LNHDA and CDR2 SQIVND (reference sequence). The CDR3 is 15 residues long. V gene TRBV19 combines with J gene TRBJ1-1, with D maybe TRBD1 (6 bases). This receptor was taken from a woman between 18 and 75 years old with a cervical HPV16 infection that either progressed to CIN3+ or cleared (not recorded which). Source material: blood buffy coat. CDR3 bases read: TGTGCCAGTAGAACGAAGGGACAATCATCTTTGGGC. Translation gives CASRTKGQSSLG. In full, the CDR3 is CASRTKGQSSLGAFF.